A single T cell receptor beta chain is shown here with its context. Its specificity is unknown. Germline CDR1 reads SNHLY; CDR2 reads FYNNEI. Trimming at V came to 6 bases and at J to 5 bases, leaving 9 bases not matched to a gene. The CDR3 sequence is 15 residues long. The data belong to a study of cytotoxic CD8 clonotypes in ibrutinib-treated CLL. The wider study: Response samples were taken after a median of about 11 months on treatment, range 6 to 36. The study's findings and limits: Higher clonality was seen at ibrutinib response and a return toward baseline at progression. Clonality correlated strongly with circulating CD8+ T cells and exceeded age-matched healthy donors at baseline.

TCR beta library input comprised around 1.9 micrograms of genomic DNA from cryopreserved PBMCs. The repertoire was sequenced with immunoSEQ multiplex PCR; TCRdb's copy has only in-frame clones and lacks some. The repertoire holds over 65,000 clones, with around 75% as singletons. This receptor was obtained from a human donor with chronic lymphocytic leukemia. The chain uses TRBV2 and TRBJ2-3; TRBD2 agrees at 9 bases. The source was PBMCs, collected after 12 months of ibrutinib treatment. The CDR3 protein is CASSSVGGGVDTQYF. The CDR3 DNA reads as TGTGCCAGCAGCTCTGTTGGCGGGGGGGTAGATACGCAGTATTTT.